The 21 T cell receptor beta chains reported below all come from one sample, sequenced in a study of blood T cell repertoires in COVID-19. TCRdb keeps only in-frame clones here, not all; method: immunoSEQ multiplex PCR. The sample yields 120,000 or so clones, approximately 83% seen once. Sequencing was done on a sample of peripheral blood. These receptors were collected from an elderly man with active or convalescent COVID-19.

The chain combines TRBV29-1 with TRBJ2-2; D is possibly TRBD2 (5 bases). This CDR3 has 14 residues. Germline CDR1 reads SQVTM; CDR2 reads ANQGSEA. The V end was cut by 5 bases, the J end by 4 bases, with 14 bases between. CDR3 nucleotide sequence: TGCAGCGTTCTAACAGCGGTGGGCACCGGGGAGCTGTTTTTT. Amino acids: CSVLTAVGTGELFF.

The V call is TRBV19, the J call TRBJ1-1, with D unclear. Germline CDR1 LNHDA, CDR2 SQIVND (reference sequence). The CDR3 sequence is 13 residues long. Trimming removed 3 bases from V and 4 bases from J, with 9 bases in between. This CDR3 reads CASSMRRVTEAFF. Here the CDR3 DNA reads TGTGCCAGTAGTATGCGGAGGGTCACTGAAGCTTTCTTT.

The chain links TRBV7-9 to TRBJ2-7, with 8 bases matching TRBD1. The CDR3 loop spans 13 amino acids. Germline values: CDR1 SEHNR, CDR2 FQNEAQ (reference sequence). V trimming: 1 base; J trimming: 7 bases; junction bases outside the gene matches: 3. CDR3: CASSLEQGAEQYF. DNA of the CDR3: TGTGCCAGCAGCTTAGAGCAGGGGGCGGAGCAGTACTTC.

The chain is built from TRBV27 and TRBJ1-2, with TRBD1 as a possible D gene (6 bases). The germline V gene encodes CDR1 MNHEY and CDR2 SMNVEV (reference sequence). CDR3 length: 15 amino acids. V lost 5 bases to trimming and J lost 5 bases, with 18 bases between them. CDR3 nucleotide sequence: TGTGCCAGCAGTAGGACAGCAGGCGCTTCTTATGGCTACACCTTC. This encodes CASSRTAGASYGYTF.

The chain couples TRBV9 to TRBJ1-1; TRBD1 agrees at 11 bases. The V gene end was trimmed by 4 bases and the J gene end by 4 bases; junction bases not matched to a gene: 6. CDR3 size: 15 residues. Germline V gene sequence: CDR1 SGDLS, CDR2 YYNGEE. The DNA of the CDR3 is TGTGCCAGCAGCCCCGGGACAGGGGGTCCCACTGAAGCTTTCTTT. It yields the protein CASSPGTGGPTEAFF.

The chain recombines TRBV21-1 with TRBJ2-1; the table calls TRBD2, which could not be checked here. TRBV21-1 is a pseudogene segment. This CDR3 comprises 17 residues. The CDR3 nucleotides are TGTGCCAGCAGCAAACGCCCCGGCGGGAACAACTACAATGAGCAGTTCTTC. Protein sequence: CASSKRPGGNNYNEQFF.

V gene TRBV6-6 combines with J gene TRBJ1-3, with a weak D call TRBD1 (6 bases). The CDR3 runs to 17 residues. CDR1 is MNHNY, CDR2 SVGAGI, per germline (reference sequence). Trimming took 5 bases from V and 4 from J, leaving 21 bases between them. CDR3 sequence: CASSPLFAQGTGNTIYF. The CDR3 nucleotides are TGTGCCAGCAGTCCCCTCTTTGCACAGGGTACAGGAAACACCATATATTTT.

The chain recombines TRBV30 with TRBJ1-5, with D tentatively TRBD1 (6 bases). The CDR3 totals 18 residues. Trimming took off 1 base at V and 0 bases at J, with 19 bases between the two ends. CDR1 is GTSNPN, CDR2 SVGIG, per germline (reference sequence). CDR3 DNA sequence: TGTGCCTGGAGTGAATTGTCCGGGAGGGGGTTTAGCAATCAGCCCCAGCATTTT. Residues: CAWSELSGRGFSNQPQHF.

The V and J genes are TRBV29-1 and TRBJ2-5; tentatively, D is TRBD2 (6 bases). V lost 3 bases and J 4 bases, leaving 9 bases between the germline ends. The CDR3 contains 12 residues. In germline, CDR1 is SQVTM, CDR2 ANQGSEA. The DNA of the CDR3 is TGCAGCGTTGAGGAGGGAGGAGAGACCCAGTACTTC. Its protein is CSVEEGGETQYF.

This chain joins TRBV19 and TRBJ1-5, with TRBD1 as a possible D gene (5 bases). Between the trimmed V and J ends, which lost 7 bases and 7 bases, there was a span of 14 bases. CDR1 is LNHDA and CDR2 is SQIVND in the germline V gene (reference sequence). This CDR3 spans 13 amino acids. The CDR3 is CASTKGQGQPQHF. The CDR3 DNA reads TGTGCCAGTACAAAGGGGCAGGGCCAGCCCCAGCATTTT. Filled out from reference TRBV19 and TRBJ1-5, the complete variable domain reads DGGITQSPKYLFRKEGQNVTLSCEQNLNHDAMYWYRQDPGQGLRLIYYSQIVNDFQKGDIAEGYSVSREKKESFPLTVTSAQKNPTAFYLCASTKGQGQPQHFGDGTRLSIL.

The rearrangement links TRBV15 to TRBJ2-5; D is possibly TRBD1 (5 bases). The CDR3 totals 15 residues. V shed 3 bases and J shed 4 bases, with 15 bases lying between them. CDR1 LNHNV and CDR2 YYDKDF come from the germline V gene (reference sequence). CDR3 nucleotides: TGTGCCACCAGCAGGACAGTTACCCGCCTAGAGACCCAGTACTTC. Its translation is CATSRTVTRLETQYF. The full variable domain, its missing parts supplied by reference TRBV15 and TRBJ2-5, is DAMVIQNPRYQVTQFGKPVTLSCSQTLNHNVMYWYQQKSSQAPKLLFHYYDKDFNNEADTPDNFQSRRPNTSFCFLDIRSPGLGDTAMYLCATSRTVTRLETQYFGPGTRLLVL.

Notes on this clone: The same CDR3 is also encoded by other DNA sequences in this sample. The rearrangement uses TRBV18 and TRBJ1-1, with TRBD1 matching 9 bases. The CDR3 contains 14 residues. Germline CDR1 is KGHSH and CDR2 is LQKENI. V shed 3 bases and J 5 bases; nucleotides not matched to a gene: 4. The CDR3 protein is CASSPGQGNTEAFF. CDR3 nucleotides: TGTGCCAGCTCACCGGGACAGGGTAATACTGAAGCTTTCTTT.

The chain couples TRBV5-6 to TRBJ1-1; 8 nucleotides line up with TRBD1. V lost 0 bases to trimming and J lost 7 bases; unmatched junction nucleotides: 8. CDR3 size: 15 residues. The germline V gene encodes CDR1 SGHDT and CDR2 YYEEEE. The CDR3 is CASSLEYRGRNEAFF. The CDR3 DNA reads TGTGCCAGCAGCTTGGAGTACAGGGGGAGAAATGAAGCTTTCTTT.

This CDR3 is CASSTPFLGRINTGELFF. The DNA for the CDR3 is TGTGCCAGTAGTACGCCTTTTCTGGGGAGAATAAACACCGGGGAGCTGTTTTTT. The chain has TRBV19 and TRBJ2-2; tentatively, D is TRBD2 (5 bases). The ends were cut back, 4 bases at V and 2 bases at J, with 20 bases in the middle. Germline V CDR1 and CDR2: LNHDA, SQIVND (reference sequence). The CDR3 runs to 18 residues.

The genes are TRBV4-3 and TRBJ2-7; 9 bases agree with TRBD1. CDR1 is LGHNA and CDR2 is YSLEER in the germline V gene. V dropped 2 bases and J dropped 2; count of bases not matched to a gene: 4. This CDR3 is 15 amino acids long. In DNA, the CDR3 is TGCGCCAGCAGCCAATGGACAGGGGCGGCCTACGAGCAGTACTTC. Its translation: CASSQWTGAAYEQYF.

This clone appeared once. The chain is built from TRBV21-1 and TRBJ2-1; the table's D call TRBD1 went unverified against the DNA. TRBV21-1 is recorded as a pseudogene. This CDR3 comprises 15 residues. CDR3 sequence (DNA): TGTGCCAGCAGCAAGGGGCCCGTAACCTACAATGAGCAGTTCTTC. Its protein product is CASSKGPVTYNEQFF.

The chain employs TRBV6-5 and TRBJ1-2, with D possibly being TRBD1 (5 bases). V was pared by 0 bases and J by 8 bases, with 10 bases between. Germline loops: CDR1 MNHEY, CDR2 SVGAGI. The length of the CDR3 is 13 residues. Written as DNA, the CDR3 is TGTGCCAGCAGTTACTCGGGGAGGGGAGGCTACACCTTC. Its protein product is CASSYSGRGGYTF.

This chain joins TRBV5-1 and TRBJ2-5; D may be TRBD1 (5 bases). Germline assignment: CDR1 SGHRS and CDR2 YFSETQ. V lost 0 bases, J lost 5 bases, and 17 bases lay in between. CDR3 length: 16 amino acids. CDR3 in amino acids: CASSLDPSRGWETQYF. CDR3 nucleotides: TGCGCCAGCAGCTTGGACCCCTCTAGGGGCTGGGAGACCCAGTACTTC.

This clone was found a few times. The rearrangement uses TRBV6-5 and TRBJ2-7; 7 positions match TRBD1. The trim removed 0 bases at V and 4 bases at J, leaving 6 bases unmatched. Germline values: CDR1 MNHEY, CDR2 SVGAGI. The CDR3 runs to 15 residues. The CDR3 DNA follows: TGTGCCAGCAGTTACTCGGGACAGAAGAGTTACGAGCAGTACTTC. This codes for CASSYSGQKSYEQYF.

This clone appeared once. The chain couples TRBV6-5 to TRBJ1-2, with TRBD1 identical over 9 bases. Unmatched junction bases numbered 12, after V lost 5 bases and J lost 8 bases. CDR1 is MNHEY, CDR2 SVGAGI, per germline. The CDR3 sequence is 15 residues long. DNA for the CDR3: TGTGCCAGCAGTAGATCGACAGGGGGGTCTTCGGGCTACACCTTC. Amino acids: CASSRSTGGSSGYTF.

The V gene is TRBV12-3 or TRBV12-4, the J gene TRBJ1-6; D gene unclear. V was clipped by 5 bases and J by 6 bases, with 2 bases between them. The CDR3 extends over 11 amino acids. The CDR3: CASSRNSPLHF. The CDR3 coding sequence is TGTGCCAGCAGTCGTAATTCACCCCTCCACTTT.